This T cell receptor beta chain appears in the sequencing data of a study of metastatic and nonmetastatic thyroid tumors. Across the whole study: A comparison of repertoires was made across blood and tumor or nodule tissue from malignant and benign thyroid patients. The study's findings and limits: A significant increase in TCR beta diversity was reportedly seen in malignant thyroid tumors relative to benign nodules, in blood and tumor.

With MiXCR, TCRdb called clones anew from the PCR reads. The sample shows around 30,000 clones, around 13% of them seen only once. The entire patient cohort was treatment-naive prior to thyroid surgery. The CDR3 has 13 residues. V was clipped by 2 bases and J by 4 bases, with 6 bases between them. Looked up from germline, CDR1 is ENHRY and CDR2 is SYGVKD. This clone was seen repeatedly, ten times or more. Its antigen is still unknown. Sequencing input: blood. This rearrangement joins TRBV10-3 to TRBJ1-5, with a weak D call TRBD1 (6 bases). The TCR was taken from a female donor with papillary thyroid cancer or a benign thyroid nodule (not recorded which). Some clones in this sample may be carry-over from other donors' samples. Written as DNA, the CDR3 is TGTGCCATCAGTGAGACAGGGAATCAGCCCCAGCATTTT. Its translation is CAISETGNQPQHF.